A selection of T cell receptor beta chains follows, all from one sample in a study of blood T cell repertoires in COVID-19. The assay was immunoSEQ multiplex PCR, and TCRdb's table has in-frame clones only and misses some. Of 310,000 or so clones listed, approximately 90% were seen once; the top ten hold 2.2%. The sample consisted of peripheral blood. These receptors were collected from a woman aged 25-40 years with COVID-19, enrolled during active disease. The CDR3 runs from the conserved cysteine through the conserved F or W. Each record gives: V gene, J gene, D gene, clone size, CDR3 length, CDR3 DNA, CDR3 protein. D genes are given only for firm matches. Expanded clones get a size class; other rows say once, few or many, or leave the size out.

>TRBV27|TRBJ2-7|NA|NA|11
TGTGCCAGCAGATGGGCGCGCGAGCAGTACTTC
CASRWAREQYF
>TRBV11-2|TRBJ2-1|TRBD1|NA|16
TGTGCCAGCAGCTTAGAGTGGGACAGGGCCTACAATGAGCAGTTCTTC
CASSLEWDRAYNEQFF
>TRBV4-1|TRBJ1-4|TRBD1|NA|19
TGCGCCAGCAGCCAAGAAATTCGGGACAGCTTGGGAACTAATGAAAAACTGTTTTTT
CASSQEIRDSLGTNEKLFF
>TRBV29-1|TRBJ2-7|TRBD2|NA|13
TGCAGCGTGAAGACTAGCGGATCCTACGAGCAGTACTTC
CSVKTSGSYEQYF
>TRBV5-1|TRBJ1-1|NA|NA|15
TGCGCCAGCAGCTCCGTAATTGGGGGCATCACTGAAGCTTTCTTT
CASSSVIGGITEAFF
>TRBV5-8|TRBJ2-5|TRBD2|NA|18
TGTGCCAGCAGCATTTACGGGGGTAGCGGGATCCTCCAAGAGACCCAGTACTTC
CASSIYGGSGILQETQYF
>TRBV20-1|TRBJ2-1|NA|NA|11
TGCAGTGCACGGAGTCACAATGAGCAGTTCTTC
CSARSHNEQFF
>TRBV9|TRBJ1-6|NA|NA|13
TGTGCCAGCAACAGGGAGAATAATTCACCCCTCCACTTT
CASNRENNSPLHF
>TRBV28|TRBJ1-2|NA|NA|14
TGTGCCAGCAGTTCCGGGGACTCTAACTATGGCTACACCTTC
CASSSGDSNYGYTF
>TRBV5-1|TRBJ2-2|TRBD1|few|16
TGCGCCAGCAGCCCCAGCCCGGGACAGGGGAACGGGGAGCTGTTTTTT
CASSPSPGQGNGELFF
>TRBV3-1/TRBV3-2|TRBJ1-2|NA|NA|16
TGTGCCAGCAGCCAGACCCCAGGGCCACACTTCTATGGCTACACCTTC
CASSQTPGPHFYGYTF
>TRBV29-1|TRBJ1-3|NA|NA|14
TGCAGCGCAGCCCAAGACAGCTCTGGAAACACCATATATTTT
CSAAQDSSGNTIYF
>TRBV19|TRBJ2-3|NA|NA|13
TGTGCCAGTCTCCCCCGCCTCGGAGATACGCAGTATTTT
CASLPRLGDTQYF
>TRBV28|TRBJ2-3|TRBD1|NA|14
TGTGCCAGCCGACAGGGGGTAAGCACAGATACGCAGTATTTT
CASRQGVSTDTQYF
>TRBV15|TRBJ2-5|TRBD1|once|16
TGTGCCACCAGCAGTCTCGGGACAGCAGTTCAAGAGACCCAGTACTTC
CATSSLGTAVQETQYF
>TRBV28|TRBJ2-2|NA|few|16
TGTGCCAGCAGTACTACTAGGTACTCTCCCAAGGAGGAGCTGTTTTTT
CASSTTRYSPKEELFF
>TRBV19|TRBJ1-1|TRBD1|NA|14
TGTGCCAGTAGTATTGGACAGGTGAACACTGAAGCTTTCTTT
CASSIGQVNTEAFF
>TRBV19|TRBJ2-2|NA|once|17
TGTGCCAGTAGGCCGAGGGGTAGCGGTACGAACACCGGGGAGCTGTTTTTT
CASRPRGSGTNTGELFF
>TRBV5-1|TRBJ1-1|TRBD1|NA|14
TGCGCCAGCAGCGACAGGGTTTTTCACACTGAAGCTTTCTTT
CASSDRVFHTEAFF
>TRBV19|TRBJ2-2|TRBD2|NA|15
TGTGCCAGTTGGGCGGGCGGGGGGAGCACCGGGGAGCTGTTTTTT
CASWAGGGSTGELFF
>TRBV27|TRBJ1-2|NA|NA|13
TGTGCCAGCAGCGACAGAGCTAACTATGGCTACACCTTC
CASSDRANYGYTF
>TRBV19|TRBJ2-7|NA|NA|14
TGTGCCAGTAGTAAAGGGGTGTTCTCCTACGAGCAGTACTTC
CASSKGVFSYEQYF
>TRBV7-9|TRBJ2-7|NA|NA|14
TGTGCCAGCAGCTCTTTGACAGGAGCCTACGAGCAGTACTTC
CASSSLTGAYEQYF
>TRBV9|TRBJ1-2|TRBD1|NA|16
TGTGCCAGCAGCGGTCAGGACAGGGCCGCTAACTATGGCTACACCTTC
CASSGQDRAANYGYTF
>TRBV12-3/TRBV12-4|TRBJ2-5|NA|once|12
TGTGCCAGCAGTCTCGGGGTTGATTACCAGTACTTC
CASSLGVDYQYF
>TRBV5-1|TRBJ1-5|TRBD1|NA|15
TGCGCCAGCAGCCCCGGGACAGGGGGTCAGCAGCCCCAGCATTTT
CASSPGTGGQQPQHF
>TRBV6-5|TRBJ1-2|NA|NA|13
TGTGCCAGCAGACCCACTGGACTGCGAGGCTACACCTTC
CASRPTGLRGYTF
>TRBV9|TRBJ2-7|NA|NA|13
TGTGCCAGCAGCGTAGCTCCCCCCTACGAGCAGTACTTC
CASSVAPPYEQYF
>TRBV4-1|TRBJ2-3|NA|NA|15
TGCGCCAGCAGCTATGGAACGGACAGCCCAGATACGCAGTATTTT
CASSYGTDSPDTQYF
>TRBV27|TRBJ2-3|TRBD2|NA|15
TGTGCCAGTGGACTAGCGGGTAGAGGCACAGATACGCAGTATTTT
CASGLAGRGTDTQYF
>TRBV5-1|TRBJ2-1|NA|NA|16
TGCGCCAGCAGCTTGGCTCAGGCGCGCTCCTACAATGAGCAGTTCTTC
CASSLAQARSYNEQFF
>TRBV28|TRBJ1-1|NA|NA|14
TGTGCCAGCAGTTTCTCGATGGAGGGCCAGACAGCTTTCTTT
CASSFSMEGQTAFF
>TRBV24-1|TRBJ2-7|NA|once|15
TGTGCCACCAGTGATGCGGACACCTATCCCTACGAGCAGTACTTC
CATSDADTYPYEQYF
>TRBV28|TRBJ1-5|TRBD1|NA|15
TGTGCCAGCAGAGCTGGACAGGGGGCATTTCAGCCCCAGCATTTT
CASRAGQGAFQPQHF
>TRBV27|TRBJ1-2|NA|once|13
TGTGCCAGCAGTTCGTTGTTGAACTATGGCTACACCTTC
CASSSLLNYGYTF
>TRBV3-1/TRBV3-2|TRBJ2-5|TRBD2|NA|19
TGTGCCAGCAGCCGAGGGAGTCTAGCGGGAAAACCGGGGAGAGAGACCCAGTACTTC
CASSRGSLAGKPGRETQYF
>TRBV10-3|TRBJ2-5|NA|NA|13
TGTGCCATCAGGCAACAGACGAAAGAGACCCAGTACTTC
CAIRQQTKETQYF
>TRBV6-2/TRBV6-3|TRBJ2-7|NA|NA|17
TGTGCCAGCAGTTACTCGCCGAGGCAGGGTGTCTCTTACGAGCAGTACTTC
CASSYSPRQGVSYEQYF
>TRBV5-1|TRBJ2-1|TRBD2|NA|15
TGCGCCAGCACCATAGCCGGGACTAGTAATAATGAGCAGTTCTTC
CASTIAGTSNNEQFF
>TRBV19|TRBJ1-1|TRBD1|NA|14
TGTGCCAGTAGTCTACAGGGGGCTTACACTGAAGCTTTCTTT
CASSLQGAYTEAFF
>TRBV30|TRBJ1-2|NA|NA|13
TGTGCCTGGAGTGTAGAGCCCTTGTATGGCTACACCTTC
CAWSVEPLYGYTF
>TRBV1|TRBJ2-7|NA|NA|18
TGCACCAGCAGCCAAGATCCGGGACTAGCACCCCGAACCTACGAGCAGTACTTC
CTSSQDPGLAPRTYEQYF
>TRBV29-1|TRBJ2-1|TRBD1|few|12
TGCAGCGTTGAAGACTCAGAGACAGGGTGGTTCTTC
CSVEDSETGWFF
>TRBV6-5|TRBJ2-3|NA|NA|14
TGTGCCAGCAGTCGTCGGACTGGACCAGATACGCAGTATTTT
CASSRRTGPDTQYF
>TRBV2|TRBJ2-7|NA|few|15
TGTGCCAGCACTTTCCACGACTGGAGGGACTACGAGCAGTACTTC
CASTFHDWRDYEQYF
>TRBV5-4|TRBJ2-7|NA|NA|16
TGTGCCAGCAGCCCTGAACCCCAGGGGAAGGTGAGGGAGCAGTACTTC
CASSPEPQGKVREQYF